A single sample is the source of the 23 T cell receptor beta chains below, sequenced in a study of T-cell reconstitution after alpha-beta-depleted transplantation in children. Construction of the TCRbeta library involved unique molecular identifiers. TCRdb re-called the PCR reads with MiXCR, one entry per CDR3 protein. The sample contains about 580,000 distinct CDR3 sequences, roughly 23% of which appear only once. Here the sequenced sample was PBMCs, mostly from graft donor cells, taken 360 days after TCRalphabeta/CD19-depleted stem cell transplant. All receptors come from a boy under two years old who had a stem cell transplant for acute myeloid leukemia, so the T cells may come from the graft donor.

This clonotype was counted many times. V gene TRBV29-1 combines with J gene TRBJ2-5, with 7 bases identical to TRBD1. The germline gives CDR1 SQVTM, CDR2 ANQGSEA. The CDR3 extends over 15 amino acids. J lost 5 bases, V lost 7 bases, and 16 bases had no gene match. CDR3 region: CSATIGQERVETQYF. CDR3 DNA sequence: TGCAGCGCCACCATCGGACAGGAAAGAGTGGAGACCCAGTACTTC. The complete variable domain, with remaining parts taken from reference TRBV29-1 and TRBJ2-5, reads SAVISQKPSRDICQRGTSLTIQCQVDSQVTMMFWYRQQPGQSLTLIATANQGSEATYESGFVIDKFPISRPNLTFSTLTVSNMSPEDSSIYLCSATIGQERVETQYFGPGTRLLVL.

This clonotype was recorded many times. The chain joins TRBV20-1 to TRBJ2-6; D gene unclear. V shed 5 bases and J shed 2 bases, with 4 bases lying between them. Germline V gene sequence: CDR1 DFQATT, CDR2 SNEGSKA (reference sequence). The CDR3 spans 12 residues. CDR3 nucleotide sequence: TGCAGTGCTGATACTGGGGCCAACGTCCTGACTTTC. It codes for CSADTGANVLTF.

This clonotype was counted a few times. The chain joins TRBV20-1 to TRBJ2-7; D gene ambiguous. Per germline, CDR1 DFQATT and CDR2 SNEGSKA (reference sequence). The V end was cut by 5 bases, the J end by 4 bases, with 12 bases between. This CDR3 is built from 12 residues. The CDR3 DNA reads TGCAGTGCTGGTAGGGTCGGGTACGAGCAGTACGTC. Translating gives CSAGRVGYEQYV.

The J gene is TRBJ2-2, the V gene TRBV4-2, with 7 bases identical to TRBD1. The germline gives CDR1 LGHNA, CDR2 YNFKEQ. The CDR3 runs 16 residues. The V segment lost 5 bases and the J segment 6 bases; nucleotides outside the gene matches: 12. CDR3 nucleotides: TGTGCCAGCAGCATGGGCCACAGGGGTATTGCCGGGGAGCTGTTTTTT. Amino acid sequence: CASSMGHRGIAGELFF.

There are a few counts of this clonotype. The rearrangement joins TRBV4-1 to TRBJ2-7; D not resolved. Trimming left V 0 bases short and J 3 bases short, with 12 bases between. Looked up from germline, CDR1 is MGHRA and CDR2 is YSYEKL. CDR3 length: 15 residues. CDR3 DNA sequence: TGCGCCAGCAGCCAAGAGGCCAAACCCAACTACGAGCAGTACTTC. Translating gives CASSQEAKPNYEQYF.

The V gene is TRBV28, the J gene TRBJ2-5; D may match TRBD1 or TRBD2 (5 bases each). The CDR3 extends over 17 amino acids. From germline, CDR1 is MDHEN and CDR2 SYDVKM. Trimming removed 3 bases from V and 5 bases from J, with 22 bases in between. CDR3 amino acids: CASSFPRVSGPWETQYF. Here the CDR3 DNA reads TGTGCCAGCAGTTTCCCGAGGGTATCGGGGCCTTGGGAGACCCAGTACTTC.

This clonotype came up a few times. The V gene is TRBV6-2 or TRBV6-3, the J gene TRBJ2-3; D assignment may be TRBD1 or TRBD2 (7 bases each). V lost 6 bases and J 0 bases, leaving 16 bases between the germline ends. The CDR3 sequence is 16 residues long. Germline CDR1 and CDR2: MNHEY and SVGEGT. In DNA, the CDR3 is TGTGCCAGCAGCTACGCCAGGGGGGGGAGCACAGATACGCAGTATTTT. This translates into CASSYARGGSTDTQYF.

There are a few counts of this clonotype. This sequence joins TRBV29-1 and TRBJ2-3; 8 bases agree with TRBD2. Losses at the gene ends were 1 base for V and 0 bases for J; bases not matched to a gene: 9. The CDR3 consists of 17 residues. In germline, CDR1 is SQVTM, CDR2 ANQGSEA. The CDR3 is CSVEARGGGTSTDTQYF. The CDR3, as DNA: TGCAGCGTTGAAGCCCGGGGCGGGGGGACTAGCACAGATACGCAGTATTTT.

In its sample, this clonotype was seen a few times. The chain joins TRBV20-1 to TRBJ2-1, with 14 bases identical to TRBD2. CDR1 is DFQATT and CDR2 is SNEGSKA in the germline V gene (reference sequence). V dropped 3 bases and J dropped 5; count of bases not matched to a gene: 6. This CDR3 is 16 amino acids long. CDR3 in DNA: TGCAGTGCTAGCCGACTAGCGGGGGGGCAGGACAATGAGCAGTTCTTC. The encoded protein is CSASRLAGGQDNEQFF.

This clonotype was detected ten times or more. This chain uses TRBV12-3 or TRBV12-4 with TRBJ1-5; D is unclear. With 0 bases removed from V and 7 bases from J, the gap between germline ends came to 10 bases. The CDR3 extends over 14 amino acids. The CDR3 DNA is TGTGCCAGCAGTTTAGCCCCCAAGGGACAGCCCCAGCATTTT. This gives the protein CASSLAPKGQPQHF.

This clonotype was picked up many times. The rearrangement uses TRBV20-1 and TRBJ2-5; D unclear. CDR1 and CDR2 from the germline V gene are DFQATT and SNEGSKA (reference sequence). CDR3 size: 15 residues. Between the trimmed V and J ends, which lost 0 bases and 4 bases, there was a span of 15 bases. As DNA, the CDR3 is TGCAGTGCTAGAGATCGAGCTGGACCGGGAGAGACCCAGTACTTC. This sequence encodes CSARDRAGPGETQYF.

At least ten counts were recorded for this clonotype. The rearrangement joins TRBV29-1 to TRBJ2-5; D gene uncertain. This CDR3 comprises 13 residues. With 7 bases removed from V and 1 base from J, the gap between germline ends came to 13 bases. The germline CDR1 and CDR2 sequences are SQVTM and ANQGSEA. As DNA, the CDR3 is TGCAGCGCCACGTGGTACCTCCAAGAGACCCAGTACTTC. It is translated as CSATWYLQETQYF.

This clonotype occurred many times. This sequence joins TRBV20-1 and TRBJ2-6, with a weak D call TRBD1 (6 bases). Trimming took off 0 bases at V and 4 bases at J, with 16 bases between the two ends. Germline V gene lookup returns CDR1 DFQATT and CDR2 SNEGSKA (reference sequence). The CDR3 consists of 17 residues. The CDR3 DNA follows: TGCAGTGCTAGAGATAGGTTTCAGGGGTGGGGGGCCAACGTCCTGACTTTC. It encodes CSARDRFQGWGANVLTF.

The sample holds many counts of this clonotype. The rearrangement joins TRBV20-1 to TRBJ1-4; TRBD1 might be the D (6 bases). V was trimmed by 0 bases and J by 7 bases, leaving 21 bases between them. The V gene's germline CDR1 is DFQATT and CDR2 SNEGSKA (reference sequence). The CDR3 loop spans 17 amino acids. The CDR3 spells CSARDTQGIYMGEKLFF. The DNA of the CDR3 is TGCAGTGCTAGAGATACACAGGGAATTTATATGGGTGAAAAACTGTTTTTT.

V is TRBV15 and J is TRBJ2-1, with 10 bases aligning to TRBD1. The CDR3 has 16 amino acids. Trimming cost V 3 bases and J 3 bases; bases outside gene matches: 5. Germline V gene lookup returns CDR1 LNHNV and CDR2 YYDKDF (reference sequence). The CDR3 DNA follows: TGTGCCACCAGCAGGGACAGGGGGGGACTCTACAATGAGCAGTTCTTC. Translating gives CATSRDRGGLYNEQFF.

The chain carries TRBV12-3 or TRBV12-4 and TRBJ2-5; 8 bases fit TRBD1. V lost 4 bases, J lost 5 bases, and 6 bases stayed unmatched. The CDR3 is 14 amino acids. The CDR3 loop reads CASSYVTGAETQYF. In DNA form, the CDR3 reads TGTGCCAGCAGTTATGTGACAGGGGCTGAGACCCAGTACTTC.

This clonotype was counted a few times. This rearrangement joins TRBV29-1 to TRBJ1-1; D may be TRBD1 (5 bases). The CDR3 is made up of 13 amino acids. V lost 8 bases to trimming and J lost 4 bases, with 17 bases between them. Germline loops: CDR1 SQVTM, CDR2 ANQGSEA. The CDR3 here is CSFGRRDSTEAFF. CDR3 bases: TGCAGCTTTGGCCGCAGGGATTCCACTGAAGCTTTCTTT.

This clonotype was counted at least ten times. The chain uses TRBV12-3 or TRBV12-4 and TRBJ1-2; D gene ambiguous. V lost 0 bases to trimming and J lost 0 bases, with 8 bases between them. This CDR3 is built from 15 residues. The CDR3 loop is CASSLASQTNYGYTF. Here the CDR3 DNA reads TGTGCCAGCAGTTTAGCGAGCCAGACTAACTATGGCTACACCTTC.

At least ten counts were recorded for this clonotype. The CDR3 loop is CSALSWTGGTGELFF. The CDR3 DNA reads TGCAGCGCCCTCTCTTGGACAGGGGGGACCGGGGAGCTGTTTTTT. The chain uses TRBV29-1 and TRBJ2-2; 10 bases map to TRBD1. The CDR3 contains 15 residues. Germline V gives CDR1 SQVTM, CDR2 ANQGSEA. Trimming took 7 bases from V and 5 from J; bases not matched to a gene: 10.

In DNA, the CDR3 is TGTGCCAGCAGTGTAGGGGGTATTGAGCAGTTCTTC. As protein: CASSVGGIEQFF. The chain uses TRBV27 and TRBJ2-1; possible D gene TRBD1, 6 bases. Germline V gene sequence: CDR1 MNHEY, CDR2 SMNVEV (reference sequence). Trimming removed 5 bases at V and 9 bases at J, with 11 bases between. The CDR3 has 12 residues.

The CDR3 is CASSQEQGNRNNEQFF. The CDR3 nucleotides read TGCGCCAGCAGCCAAGAGCAAGGCAACCGCAACAATGAGCAGTTCTTC. The V call is TRBV4-3, the J call TRBJ2-1; D unclear. The CDR3 runs 16 residues. With 0 bases removed from V and 5 bases from J, the gap between germline ends came to 14 bases. Germline lookup yields CDR1 LGHNA and CDR2 YSLEER.

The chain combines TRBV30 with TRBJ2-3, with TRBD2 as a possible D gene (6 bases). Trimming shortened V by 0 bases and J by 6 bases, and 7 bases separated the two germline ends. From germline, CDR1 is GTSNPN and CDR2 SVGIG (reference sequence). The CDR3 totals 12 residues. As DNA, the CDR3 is TGTGCCTGGAGTGTACGGGGGGATACGCAGTATTTT. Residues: CAWSVRGDTQYF.

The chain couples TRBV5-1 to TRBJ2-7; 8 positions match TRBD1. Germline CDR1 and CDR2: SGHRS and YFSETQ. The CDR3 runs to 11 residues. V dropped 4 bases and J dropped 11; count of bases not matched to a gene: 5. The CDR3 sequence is CASSDRDRKYV. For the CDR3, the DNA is TGCGCCAGCAGCGACCGGGACAGGAAGTACGTC.